Below are 24 T cell receptor beta chains sequenced from a single sample in a study of metastatic and nonmetastatic thyroid tumors. TCRdb reassembled clones from the PCR reads with MiXCR. The table has roughly 36,000 clones, about 25% seen once. Until they underwent thyroid surgery, no patient had received any treatment. Sequencing was performed on blood. These TCRs come from a female donor with papillary thyroid cancer or a benign thyroid nodule (not recorded which). Some clones in this sample may be carry-over from other donors' samples.

This chain links TRBV6-1 with TRBJ2-7; D is perhaps TRBD1 (6 bases). The CDR3 is made up of 15 amino acids. The V end was cut by 5 bases, the J end by 7 bases, with 21 bases between. CDR1 is MNHNS, CDR2 SASEGT, per germline. The CDR3 sequence: CASSPPGHGGSEQYF. DNA of the CDR3: TGTGCCAGCAGTCCCCCGGGACATGGGGGATCTGAGCAGTACTTC.

The J gene is TRBJ2-7, the V gene TRBV27; no clear D gene. V was pared by 6 bases and J by 4 bases, with 13 bases between. The CDR3 consists of 13 residues. Germline V gives CDR1 MNHEY, CDR2 SMNVEV (reference sequence). For the CDR3, the DNA is TGTGCCAGCAGACCAGAGACAAGTTACGAGCAGTACTTC. Translation gives CASRPETSYEQYF.

The chain is built from TRBV6-1 and TRBJ1-5; D is undetermined. Trimming cost V 6 bases and J 3 bases, with 9 bases left between them. The CDR3 is 13 residues long. Germline V gives CDR1 MNHNS, CDR2 SASEGT. CDR3 sequence reads: CASRDGNNQPQHF. The DNA for the CDR3 is TGTGCCAGCAGAGACGGAAACAATCAGCCCCAGCATTTT.

At least ten counts were recorded for this clone. The chain uses TRBV7-2 and TRBJ2-1, with 9 bases aligning to TRBD2. Germline V gene data show CDR1 as SGHTA and CDR2 as FQGNSA. Trimming removed 3 bases from V and 8 bases from J; junction bases left unmatched: 8. There are 15 residues in the CDR3. Written as DNA, the CDR3 is TGTGCCAGCAGCTTCCGCGGGGGGGCCGGAGATGAGCAGTTCTTC. The encoded protein is CASSFRGGAGDEQFF.

The chain is built from TRBV20-1 and TRBJ2-7; 10 nucleotides match TRBD1. The germline CDR1 and CDR2 sequences are DFQATT and SNEGSKA (reference sequence). V trimming: 4 bases; J trimming: 4 bases; junction bases outside the gene matches: 10. The CDR3 is 15 amino acids. CDR3 in DNA: TGCAGTGCTACACCGTCGGACAGGGGGGGTTACGAGCAGTACTTC. It is translated as CSATPSDRGGYEQYF.

This clone was counted at least ten times. The chain has TRBV16 and TRBJ2-1; D is possibly TRBD2 (7 bases). Germline CDR1 KGHSY, CDR2 FQNENV. V was clipped by 2 bases and J by 10 bases, with 12 bases between them. This CDR3 has 13 amino acids. CDR3 sequence: CASSQEWGGEQFF. DNA for the CDR3: TGTGCCAGCAGCCAAGAATGGGGGGGCGAGCAGTTCTTC.

The chain combines TRBV10-3 with TRBJ2-2, with D possibly TRBD1 on 6 matching bases. In germline, CDR1 is ENHRY, CDR2 SYGVKD. This CDR3 is 15 amino acids long. Trimming shortened V by 4 bases and J by 0 bases, and 9 bases separated the two germline ends. The CDR3 sequence is CAISVAGANTGELFF. The CDR3 DNA reads TGTGCCATCAGTGTGGCAGGGGCGAACACCGGGGAGCTGTTTTTT.

This chain links TRBV7-6 with TRBJ2-1, with TRBD2 as a possible D gene (5 bases). Germline CDR1 SGHVS, CDR2 FNYEAQ. The V gene lost 2 bases and the J gene lost 8 bases, with 10 bases spanning the gap. The CDR3 totals 13 residues. The CDR3 DNA sequence: TGTGCCAGCAGCTTACGAGCGGCGGATGAGCAGTTCTTC. It yields the protein CASSLRAADEQFF.

Only a few counts were recorded for this clone. The V gene is TRBV6-1, the J gene TRBJ1-5; D gene unclear. The CDR3 totals 13 residues. The V gene lost 4 bases and the J gene lost 6 bases, with 10 bases spanning the gap. Germline CDR1 is MNHNS and CDR2 is SASEGT. The CDR3 here is CASSVDRGQPQHF. The DNA of the CDR3 is TGTGCCAGCAGTGTTGACCGCGGTCAGCCCCAGCATTTT.

This clone was seen ten or more times. The V call is TRBV28, the J call TRBJ2-5, with TRBD2 identical over 9 bases. This CDR3 comprises 14 residues. Trimming removed 7 bases from V and 5 bases from J; junction bases left unmatched: 8. Germline V CDR1 and CDR2: MDHEN, SYDVKM. CDR3 coding DNA: TGTGCCAGCACTGCGGGGGGGCTAAAGGAGACCCAGTACTTC. It is translated as CASTAGGLKETQYF.

The chain links TRBV6-1 to TRBJ2-1; 9 bases are a match to TRBD1. In germline, CDR1 is MNHNS, CDR2 SASEGT. The CDR3 has 13 amino acids. The junction had 8 bases not matched to a gene; V was cut back by 9 bases and J by 8 bases. This CDR3 is CASRQGGRHEQFF. The CDR3 bases are TGTGCCAGTCGACAGGGGGGTCGCCATGAGCAGTTCTTC.

This clone was detected only a few times. The chain combines TRBV3-1 with TRBJ2-1, with 7 bases aligning to TRBD2. This CDR3 region has 15 residues. Trimming removed 4 bases from V and 1 base from J; junction bases left unmatched: 4. CDR1 and CDR2 from the germline V gene are LGHDT and YNNKEL (reference sequence). The CDR3 loop reads CASSPSGGSYNEQFF. The DNA of the CDR3 is TGTGCCAGCAGCCCCTCCGGGGGGTCCTACAATGAGCAGTTCTTC.

The rearrangement uses TRBV20-1 and TRBJ1-1; D possibly corresponds to TRBD1 (5 bases). Germline assignment: CDR1 DFQATT and CDR2 SNEGSKA (reference sequence). The CDR3 sequence is 15 residues long. V dropped 5 bases and J dropped 1 base, with 17 bases sitting between them. DNA of the CDR3: TGCAGTGCTCCGGGGACTGCCACCGCGAACACTGAAGCTTTCTTT. Translating it yields CSAPGTATANTEAFF.

The V call is TRBV28, the J call TRBJ1-6, with D hard to call. V lost 3 bases to trimming and J lost 8 bases, with 17 bases between them. The CDR3 contains 16 residues. Germline CDR1 reads MDHEN; CDR2 reads SYDVKM. The CDR3 region is CASSFSQTRDDSPLHF. CDR3 DNA: TGTGCCAGCAGTTTTTCCCAGACAAGAGACGATTCACCCCTCCACTTT.

This clone showed up many times. The gene calls are TRBV7-2 and TRBJ1-1; D call uncertain. There are 13 residues in the CDR3. Between the trimmed V and J ends, which lost 4 bases and 0 bases, there was a span of 6 bases. Germline V gives CDR1 SGHTA, CDR2 FQGNSA. Here the CDR3 reads CASSSHMNTEAFF. CDR3 DNA: TGTGCCAGCAGCTCCCATATGAACACTGAAGCTTTCTTT.

This clone was detected many times. The chain links TRBV20-1 to TRBJ2-1, with TRBD1 matching over 8 bases. CDR3 length equals 16 residues. The germline V gene has CDR1 DFQATT and CDR2 SNEGSKA (reference sequence). V dropped 1 base and J dropped 7; count of bases not matched to a gene: 12. This CDR3 is CSARVRGRTGPNEQFF. For the CDR3, the DNA is TGCAGTGCTAGAGTCAGGGGGCGTACCGGGCCGAATGAGCAGTTCTTC.

This clone was seen a handful of times. The chain has TRBV5-1 and TRBJ1-1; D gene uncertain. V lost 4 bases and J lost 4, with 14 bases in between. This CDR3 has 14 residues. Looked up from germline, CDR1 is SGHRS and CDR2 is YFSETQ. This CDR3 reads CASSPLGRSTEAFF. DNA for the CDR3: TGCGCCAGCAGCCCTTTAGGGAGGAGCACTGAAGCTTTCTTT.

This clone has a handful of counts. This chain links TRBV6-1 with TRBJ2-7; 8 bases agree with TRBD2. This CDR3 spans 15 amino acids. Unmatched junction bases numbered 3, after V lost 2 bases and J lost 0 bases. Germline V CDR1 and CDR2: MNHNS, SASEGT. The CDR3 nucleotides read TGTGCCAGCAGTGAACAGGGGACTAGCTCCTACGAGCAGTACTTC. This encodes CASSEQGTSSYEQYF.

This clone was seen many times. This rearrangement joins TRBV9 to TRBJ2-7; D is unresolved. The CDR3 covers 11 residues. CDR1 and CDR2 (germline): SGDLS, YYNGEE. The V end lost 4 bases, the J end lost 7 bases, and 9 bases lay between the germline ends. The CDR3: CASSLTREQYF. Here the CDR3 DNA reads TGTGCCAGCAGCCTGACGCGGGAGCAGTACTTC.

Only one count was recorded for this clone. This chain connects TRBV30 to TRBJ2-5; the match to TRBD2 covers 8 bases. This CDR3 region has 15 residues. V was pared by 7 bases and J by 5 bases, with 15 bases of the junction left unmatched. Germline assignment: CDR1 GTSNPN and CDR2 SVGIG (reference sequence). Written as DNA, the CDR3 is TGTGCCTTGTGCGTCAGCGGGAGAGTATTGGAGACCCAGTACTTC. Protein: CALCVSGRVLETQYF. Full variable domain (outside the CDR3, taken from reference TRBV30 and TRBJ2-5): SQTIHQWPATLVQPVGSPLSLECTVEGTSNPNLYWYRQAAGRGLQLLFYSVGIGQISSEVPQNLSASRPQDRQFILSSKKLLLSDSGFYLCALCVSGRVLETQYFGPGTRLLVL.

This clone was counted ten times or more. The gene calls are TRBV19 and TRBJ2-5; 7 bases match TRBD2. This CDR3 region has 15 residues. With V trimmed by 4 bases and J by 5 bases, 10 bases remained unmatched. Germline CDR1 is LNHDA and CDR2 is SQIVND (reference sequence). The CDR3 is CASSTGGGLGETQYF. In nucleotides, the CDR3 is TGTGCCAGTAGTACTGGGGGGGGACTGGGTGAGACCCAGTACTTC.

This rearrangement joins TRBV27 to TRBJ1-2, with no clear D. This CDR3 has 16 residues. In germline, CDR1 is MNHEY, CDR2 SMNVEV (reference sequence). The ends were cut back, 5 bases at V and 0 bases at J, with 16 bases in the middle. In nucleotides, the CDR3 is TGTGCCAGCAGTATGACATTTGGCGCTACTAACTATGGCTACACCTTC. It specifies CASSMTFGATNYGYTF.

This clone occurred a few times. The chain carries TRBV15 and TRBJ2-7; no reliable D call. The CDR3 runs 16 residues. V was trimmed by 4 bases and J by 3 bases, leaving 19 bases between them. The germline V gene has CDR1 LNHNV and CDR2 YYDKDF (reference sequence). CDR3 region: CATSTQTFSSRYEQYF. The CDR3 nucleotides are TGTGCCACCAGCACACAAACGTTCTCCTCGCGCTACGAGCAGTACTTC.

This clone appeared once. J is TRBJ1-6 and V is TRBV25-1; tentatively, D is TRBD1 (5 bases). Per the germline V gene, CDR1 is MGHDK and CDR2 is SYGVNS. The CDR3 loop spans 18 amino acids. The CDR3: CVLLGSKGGDGKNSPLHF. Here the CDR3 DNA reads TGTGTACTCCTAGGGTCCAAGGGCGGGGACGGAAAGAATTCACCCCTCCACTTT.